Listed here are 19 T cell receptor beta chains from one sample, sequenced in a study. MiXCR, run by TCRdb on the 5' RACE reads, gives a single entry per CDR3 protein. The table shows roughly 6,000 distinct CDR3 sequences, with about 60% occurring only once. Specimen: tumor-infiltrating memory CD4+ T cells sorted from the breast tumor. The subset denotes: memory CD4+ T cells, CD4+CD45RO+CD25-. These receptors were collected from a female donor with breast cancer.

This clonotype was seen more than once but under ten times. The chain has TRBV11-2 and TRBJ1-2; D call uncertain. V lost 5 bases and J 2 bases, leaving 3 bases between the germline ends. CDR1 SGHAT and CDR2 FQNNGV come from the germline V gene. CDR3 length equals 11 residues. CDR3 region: CASSPNYGYTF. CDR3 in DNA: TGTGCCAGCAGCCCCAACTATGGCTACACCTTC. The variable domain in full, completed from reference TRBV11-2 and TRBJ1-2, reads EAGVAQSPRYKIIEKRQSVAFWCNPISGHATLYWYQQILGQGPKLLIQFQNNGVVDDSQLPKDRFSAERLKGVDSTLKIQPAKLEDSAVYLCASSPNYGYTFGSGTRLTVV.

This chain links TRBV6-6 with TRBJ2-7; tentative D call: TRBD1 (8 bases). Trimming removed 0 bases from V and 6 bases from J, with 33 bases in between. Germline CDR1 and CDR2: MNHNY and SVGAGI (reference sequence). This CDR3 comprises 21 residues. The CDR3 loop is CASSYSNRVGRGRGGFVEQYF. CDR3 DNA sequence: TGTGCCAGCAGTTACTCGAATAGGGTAGGCAGGGGGCGCGGGGGCTTTGTCGAGCAGTACTTC.

This chain joins TRBV11-2 and TRBJ2-7; D is perhaps TRBD2 (6 bases). The CDR3 has 14 amino acids. Germline-derived CDR1 and CDR2 are SGHAT and FQNNGV. V was shortened by 7 bases and J by 3 bases, with 16 bases between the two germline ends. The CDR3 nucleotides read TGTGCCAGCAACCCCGGCGGGGCGATCTACGAGCAGTACTTC. The encoded protein is CASNPGGAIYEQYF.

This chain links TRBV6-5 with TRBJ1-2, with a possible D match to TRBD1 (6 bases). Trimming pared 0 bases from V and 2 bases from J, leaving 10 bases between. Per the germline V gene, CDR1 is MNHEY and CDR2 is SVGAGI. The CDR3 length is 15 residues. The CDR3 DNA is TGTGCCAGCAGTTACTCGCCAAGGGGGAACTATGGCTACACCTTC. Protein: CASSYSPRGNYGYTF.

V usage is TRBV11-2 and J usage is TRBJ2-5; D unresolved. The CDR3 totals 12 residues. Germline V gene lookup returns CDR1 SGHAT and CDR2 FQNNGV. V was clipped by 2 bases and J by 4 bases, with 5 bases between them. For the CDR3, the DNA is TGTGCCAGCAGCTTAAATAGAGAGACCCAGTACTTC. It translates to CASSLNRETQYF.

The chain joins TRBV20-1 to TRBJ2-7; D is unresolved. Looked up from germline, CDR1 is DFQATT and CDR2 is SNEGSKA (reference sequence). V was shortened by 3 bases and J by 3 bases, with 9 bases between the two germline ends. This CDR3 is 12 amino acids long. For the CDR3, the DNA is TGCAGTGCTAGTGCCGGTAACTACGAGCAGTACTTC. It codes for CSASAGNYEQYF.

The rearrangement joins TRBV20-1 to TRBJ1-5; the D is unclear. Trimming took off 3 bases at V and 6 bases at J, with 15 bases between the two ends. Germline V gene data show CDR1 as DFQATT and CDR2 as SNEGSKA (reference sequence). This CDR3 is 14 amino acids long. CDR3 amino acids: CSASSITAGQPQHF. The CDR3 coding sequence is TGCAGTGCTAGTTCAATAACGGCGGGTCAGCCCCAGCATTTT.

The V call is TRBV7-2, the J call TRBJ2-7; 11 bases agree with TRBD2. The CDR3 length is 17 residues. Trimming at V came to 4 bases and at J to 4 bases, leaving 12 bases not matched to a gene. Germline assignment: CDR1 SGHTA and CDR2 FQGNSA. The CDR3 loop reads CASSWDSLASGRYEQYF. CDR3 sequence (DNA): TGTGCCAGCAGCTGGGACAGTTTGGCTAGCGGGAGGTACGAGCAGTACTTC.

V and J are TRBV7-9 and TRBJ1-1; D is possibly TRBD1 (6 bases). From germline, CDR1 is SEHNR and CDR2 FQNEAQ (reference sequence). V was cut by 3 bases and J by 8 bases, with 13 bases left in between. There are 13 residues in the CDR3. The CDR3 loop reads CASSFSGVAEAFF. As DNA, the CDR3 is TGTGCCAGCAGCTTCTCAGGGGTAGCCGAAGCTTTCTTT.

The chain employs TRBV5-6 and TRBJ1-1, with TRBD1 as a possible D gene (5 bases). The V gene lost 3 bases and the J gene lost 1 base, with 16 bases spanning the gap. CDR3 length equals 16 residues. Germline V lookup: CDR1 SGHDT, CDR2 YYEEEE. CDR3: CASSSLREVGNTEAFF. Written as DNA, the CDR3 is TGTGCCAGCAGCTCCCTCAGGGAGGTAGGGAACACTGAAGCTTTCTTT.

V and J are TRBV6-6 and TRBJ1-6; the D gene is possibly TRBD1 (6 bases). Germline CDR1 reads MNHNY; CDR2 reads SVGAGI (reference sequence). The CDR3 has 15 amino acids. Trimming left V 2 bases short and J 7 bases short, with 12 bases between. The DNA of the CDR3 is TGTGCCAGCAGTTACGTGGCAGGGGAAAATTCACCCCTCCACTTT. Translated, it gives CASSYVAGENSPLHF.

The rearrangement uses TRBV6-6 and TRBJ1-5; the match to TRBD1 covers 10 bases. Germline CDR1 is MNHNY and CDR2 is SVGAGI (reference sequence). The CDR3 runs 16 residues. Losses at the gene ends were 2 bases for V and 7 bases for J; bases not matched to a gene: 8. The CDR3 DNA follows: TGTGCCAGCAGTTACGCGTCGGAGGACAGGGGGCAGCCCCAGCATTTT. Its translation is CASSYASEDRGQPQHF.

V usage is TRBV7-9 and J usage is TRBJ2-3; 9 nucleotides line up with TRBD2. V lost 5 bases, J lost 4 bases, and 10 bases stayed unmatched. Germline CDR1 and CDR2: SEHNR and FQNEAQ (reference sequence). This CDR3 is 16 amino acids long. The CDR3 loop is CASSIYSGSFADTQYF. Written as DNA, the CDR3 is TGTGCCAGCAGCATATATAGCGGGAGTTTTGCAGATACGCAGTATTTT.

The CDR3 nucleotides read TGCGCCAGCAGCCCGAGGGGGGAAAGCACAGATACGCAGTATTTT. Translated: CASSPRGESTDTQYF. The chain links TRBV5-1 to TRBJ2-3; D may correspond to TRBD1 or TRBD2 (6 bases each). The CDR3 sequence is 15 residues long. Between the trimmed V and J ends, which lost 4 bases and 0 bases, there was a span of 12 bases. Germline CDR1 and CDR2: SGHRS and YFSETQ.

This clonotype was detected only a few times. V and J are TRBV5-1 and TRBJ1-2, with TRBD1 identical over 7 bases. The V and J ends lost 6 bases and 5 bases, in that order; junction bases with no gene match: 10. This CDR3 comprises 14 residues. CDR1 is SGHRS and CDR2 is YFSETQ in the germline V gene. The CDR3 protein is CASTTGASGYGYTF. CDR3 DNA sequence: TGCGCCAGCACCACAGGGGCCTCGGGATATGGCTACACCTTC.

The V call is TRBV15, the J call TRBJ2-2; D is possibly TRBD1 (5 bases). Per germline, CDR1 LNHNV and CDR2 YYDKDF (reference sequence). V lost 0 bases and J 0 bases, leaving 8 bases between the germline ends. The CDR3 is 16 amino acids. The CDR3 loop is CATSREETANTGELFF. The CDR3 region has the DNA TGTGCCACCAGCAGAGAGGAGACAGCGAACACCGGGGAGCTGTTTTTT. The full variable domain, its missing parts supplied by reference TRBV15 and TRBJ2-2, is DAMVIQNPRYQVTQFGKPVTLSCSQTLNHNVMYWYQQKSSQAPKLLFHYYDKDFNNEADTPDNFQSRRPNTSFCFLDIRSPGLGDTAMYLCATSREETANTGELFFGEGSRLTVL.

A few counts support this clonotype. The rearrangement links TRBV20-1 to TRBJ2-5, with D unclear. The V end lost 3 bases, the J end lost 4 bases, and 15 bases lay between the germline ends. Germline V gives CDR1 DFQATT, CDR2 SNEGSKA (reference sequence). This CDR3 is built from 14 residues. The CDR3 protein is CSASRQYPTETQYF. The CDR3 DNA reads TGCAGTGCTAGTCGCCAATACCCGACAGAGACCCAGTACTTC.

About this clonotype itself: This CDR3 fails to terminate in the conserved phenylalanine or tryptophan, so it likely reflects a read error. The V gene is TRBV12-3 or TRBV12-4, the J gene TRBJ1-1; no definite D call. CDR3 size: 13 residues. V lost 6 bases and J 1 base, leaving 9 bases between the germline ends. CDR3 DNA sequence: TGTGCCAGCAGCACAACAAGGAACACTGAAGCTTTCTGT. Translated, it gives CASSTTRNTEAFC.

This clonotype was recorded a few times. The chain is built from TRBV3-1 and TRBJ2-5, with D unclear. This CDR3 has 13 amino acids. Per germline, CDR1 LGHDT and CDR2 YNNKEL (reference sequence). Between the trimmed V and J ends, which lost 0 bases and 2 bases, there was a span of 4 bases. The CDR3 DNA reads TGTGCCAGCAGCCAAGAAACTCAAGAGACCCAGTACTTC. Translation gives CASSQETQETQYF.